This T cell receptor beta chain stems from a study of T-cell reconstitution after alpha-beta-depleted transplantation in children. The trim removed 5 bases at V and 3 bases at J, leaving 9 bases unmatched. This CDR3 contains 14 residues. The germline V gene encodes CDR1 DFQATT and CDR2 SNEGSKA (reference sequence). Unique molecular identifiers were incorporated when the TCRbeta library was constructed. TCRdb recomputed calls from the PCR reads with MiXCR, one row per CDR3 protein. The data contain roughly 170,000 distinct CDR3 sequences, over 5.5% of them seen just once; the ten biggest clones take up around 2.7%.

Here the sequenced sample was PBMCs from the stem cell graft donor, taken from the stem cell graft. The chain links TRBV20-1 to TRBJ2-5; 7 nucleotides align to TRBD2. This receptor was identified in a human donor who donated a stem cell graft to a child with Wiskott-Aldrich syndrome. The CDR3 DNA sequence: TGCAGTGCTTCCCGCCTAGCGGTCGAAGAGACCCAGTACTTC. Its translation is CSASRLAVEETQYF.